This T cell receptor (beta chain) appears in the sequencing data of a study of OX40 agonist ivuxolimab in advanced cancers. At the level of the study: Of mixed ages from about 23 to 79 and averaging 60 years, the group was over 80% male. Study-wide results and caveats: CD8+ T cells were the subset that, on average, had more expanded clones than CD4+. The authors also found low normalized T-cell clonal expansion in some nonresponders.

Turning to this clone: Its matching antigen is unknown.

Some clones are missing from TCRdb's copy, which holds only in-frame ones; the method was immunoSEQ multiplex PCR. The top ten hold more than 1.5% of the sample, which has tens of thousands of clones, more than 80% seen once. The specimen comprised CD4+ or CD8+ T cells sorted from blood, sampled in a trial of the OX40 agonist ivuxolimab. The receptor was derived from an adult with an advanced solid tumor such as melanoma, head and neck, liver or kidney cancer.

The CDR3 here is CASRRQADTYEQYF. Written as DNA, the CDR3 is TGCGCCAGCAGGCGACAGGCGGACACCTACGAGCAGTACTTC. This sequence joins TRBV5-1 and TRBJ2-7; perhaps TRBD1 as D (6 bases). The CDR3 extends over 14 amino acids. V was clipped by 5 bases and J by 2 bases, with 14 bases between them. Germline V CDR1 and CDR2: SGHRS, YFSETQ.